This T cell receptor (beta chain) was sequenced in a study of T cells in tumors after PD-1 blockade. Study-wide context: Some patients also took daily vismodegib 150 mg during anti-PD-1 treatment. On average, peripheral blood gave roughly 110,000 TCR templates and 35,000 to 40,000 unique clonotypes.

The sample holds a few counts of this clone. Repertoires were generated with immunoSEQ multiplex PCR, while TCRdb's copy carries only in-frame clones and drops some. The repertoire holds 20,000 to 25,000 clones, with around four fifths as singletons. Input was about 600 ng to 6,004 ng of genomic DNA from tumor or blood. V lost 7 bases and J 0 bases, leaving 7 bases between the germline ends. The CDR3 has 13 amino acids. Germline CDR1 reads LNHDA; CDR2 reads SQIVND (reference sequence). The receptor was isolated from a human donor with basal cell carcinoma. The material was PBMCs, obtained after anti-PD-1 treatment. The chain uses TRBV19 and TRBJ1-3; D call uncertain. The CDR3 protein is CASTRGSGNTIYF. CDR3 coding DNA: TGTGCCAGTACCAGAGGCTCTGGAAACACCATATATTTT.